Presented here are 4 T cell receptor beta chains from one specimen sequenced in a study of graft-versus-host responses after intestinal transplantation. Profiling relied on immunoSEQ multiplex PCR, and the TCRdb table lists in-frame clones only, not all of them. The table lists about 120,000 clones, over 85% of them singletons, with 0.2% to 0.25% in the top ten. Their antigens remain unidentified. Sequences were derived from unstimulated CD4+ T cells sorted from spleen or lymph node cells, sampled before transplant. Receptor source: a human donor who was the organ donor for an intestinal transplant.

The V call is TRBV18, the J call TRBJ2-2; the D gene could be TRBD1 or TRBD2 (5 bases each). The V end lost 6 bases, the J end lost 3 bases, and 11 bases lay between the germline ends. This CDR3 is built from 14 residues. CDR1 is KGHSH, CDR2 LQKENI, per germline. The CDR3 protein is CASSRGGHTGELFF. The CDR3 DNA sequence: TGTGCCAGCTCCCGGGGCGGCCACACCGGGGAGCTGTTTTTT.

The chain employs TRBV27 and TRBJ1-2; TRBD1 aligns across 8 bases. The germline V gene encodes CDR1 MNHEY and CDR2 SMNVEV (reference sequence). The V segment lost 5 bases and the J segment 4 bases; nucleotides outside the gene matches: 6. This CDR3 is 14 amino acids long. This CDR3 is CASSPDREGYGYTF. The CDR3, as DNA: TGTGCCAGCAGTCCGGACAGGGAAGGCTATGGCTACACCTTC.

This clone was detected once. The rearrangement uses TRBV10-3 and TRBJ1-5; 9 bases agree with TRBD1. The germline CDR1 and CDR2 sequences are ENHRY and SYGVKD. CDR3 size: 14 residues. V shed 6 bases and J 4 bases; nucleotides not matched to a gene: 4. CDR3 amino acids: CAIRPGQGNQPQHF. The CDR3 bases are TGTGCCATCAGACCGGGACAGGGTAATCAGCCCCAGCATTTT.

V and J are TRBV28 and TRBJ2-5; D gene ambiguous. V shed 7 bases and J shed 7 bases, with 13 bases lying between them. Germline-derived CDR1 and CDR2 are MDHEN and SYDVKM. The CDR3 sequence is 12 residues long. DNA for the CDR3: TGTGCCAGCAATGAGAGGACCCTGACCCAGTACTTC. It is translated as CASNERTLTQYF.